Sequencing of this TCR beta chain was carried out in a study of cytomegalovirus exposure and HLA in healthy donors. Study results and limitations: Both high specificity and high sensitivity reportedly marked the classifier's diagnosis of cytomegalovirus status.

Details on this clone: Antigen: not known.

V lost 5 bases and J lost 4; bases outside the gene matches: 3. The CDR3 loop spans 15 amino acids. Germline V gene sequence: CDR1 SGHAT, CDR2 FQDESV (reference sequence). With 60 Vbeta and 13 Jbeta primers, the PCR was carried out. The authors' processing: Roughly 11 million shared chains were among around 78 million unique TCR beta chains counted in a later analysis. Profiling relied on immunoSEQ multiplex PCR, and the TCRdb table lists in-frame clones only, not all of them. D and trimming were read from the DNA, whereas the V and J calls and clone size are those reported in that table. Of 140,000 or so clones in the sample, roughly 76% were seen once.

The V and J genes are TRBV11-1 and TRBJ2-1; 12 bases agree with TRBD1. This TCR was sampled from a woman aged 25 to 45 in good health and CMV-seronegative. Input material: PBMCs. CDR3 sequence: CASSQGQGAYNEQFF. The CDR3 bases are TGTGCCAGCAGCCAGGGACAGGGGGCTTACAATGAGCAGTTCTTC.